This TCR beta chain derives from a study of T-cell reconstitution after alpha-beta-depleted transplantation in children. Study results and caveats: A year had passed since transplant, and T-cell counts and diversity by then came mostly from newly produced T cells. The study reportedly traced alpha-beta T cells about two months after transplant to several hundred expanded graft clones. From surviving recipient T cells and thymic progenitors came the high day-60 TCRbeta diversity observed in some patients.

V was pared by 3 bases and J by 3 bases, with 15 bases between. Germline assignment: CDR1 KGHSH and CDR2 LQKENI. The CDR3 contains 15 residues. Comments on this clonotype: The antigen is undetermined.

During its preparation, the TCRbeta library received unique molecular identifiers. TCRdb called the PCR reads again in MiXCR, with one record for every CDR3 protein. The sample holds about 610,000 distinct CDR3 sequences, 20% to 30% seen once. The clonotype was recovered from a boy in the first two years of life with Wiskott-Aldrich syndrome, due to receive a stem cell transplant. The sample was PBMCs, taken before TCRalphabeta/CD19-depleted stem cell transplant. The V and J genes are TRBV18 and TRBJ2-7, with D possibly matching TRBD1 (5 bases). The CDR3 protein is CASSPWTSTYYEQYF. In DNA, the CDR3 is TGTGCCAGCTCACCCTGGACATCGACTTACTACGAGCAGTACTTC.